Each of the 24 T cell receptor beta chains below was sequenced from the same sample in a study of T cell responses to AZD1222 COVID-19 vaccine (dated by TCRdb to the early 2020s). The sample's time point, from its label and the paper: baseline before first vaccination. The library was generated by the immunoSEQ multiplex PCR assay. Held by TCRdb, this immuneACCESS table contains in-frame sequences only and omits some clones. Under half of the omission traces to an unresolved V gene where checked; the cause of the rest is unknown. The sample profile shows 150,000 to 200,000 clones; roughly 93% of them were found once. 3.5% to 5% of the sample is held by the ten biggest clonotypes. Sequenced here: peripheral blood, sampled on day 0 of AZD1222 vaccination. Receptors originate from an adult in good health.

The chain couples TRBV19 to TRBJ2-3; TRBD1 aligns across 8 bases. The CDR3 extends over 14 amino acids. V lost 10 bases and J lost 3; bases outside the gene matches: 9. Looked up from germline, CDR1 is LNHDA and CDR2 is SQIVND (reference sequence). CDR3 protein: CATLAQGGTDTQYF. CDR3 in DNA: TGTGCCACCCTAGCACAGGGGGGTACAGATACGCAGTATTTT.

This clone is a singleton in its sample. The genes are TRBV5-4 and TRBJ2-1; TRBD2 matches at 9 bases. Germline V gene lookup returns CDR1 SGHNT and CDR2 YYREEE (reference sequence). This CDR3 contains 13 residues. V shed 1 base, J shed 8 bases, and the junction held 1 base outside the gene matches. This CDR3 reads CASSLWTSDEQFF. CDR3 coding DNA: TGTGCCAGCAGCTTGTGGACTAGCGATGAGCAGTTCTTC.

This chain uses TRBV9 with TRBJ2-6, with D unclear. CDR3 size: 15 residues. Germline V gene lookup returns CDR1 SGDLS and CDR2 YYNGEE. With 0 bases removed from V and 1 base from J, the gap between germline ends came to 5 bases. This chain's CDR3 is CASSVAPSGANVLTF. The DNA for the CDR3 is TGTGCCAGCAGCGTAGCCCCGTCTGGGGCCAACGTCCTGACTTTC.

The chain joins TRBV12-3 or TRBV12-4 to TRBJ1-5; no definite D call. Trimming removed 7 bases at V and 0 bases at J, with 4 bases between. The CDR3 totals 12 residues. In DNA, the CDR3 is TGTGCCAGCACCTATAGCAATCAGCCCCAGCATTTT. Its translation: CASTYSNQPQHF.

The chain employs TRBV19 and TRBJ2-3; TRBD2 matches 8 bases. Germline V gene sequence: CDR1 LNHDA, CDR2 SQIVND (reference sequence). V dropped 5 bases and J dropped 1; count of bases not matched to a gene: 2. The CDR3 covers 14 residues. For the CDR3, the DNA is TGTGCCAGTAGTTCACTAGCGGGCACAGATACGCAGTATTTT. It encodes CASSSLAGTDTQYF.

This clone was recorded a few times. The chain employs TRBV20-1 and TRBJ2-3; TRBD2 aligns across 8 bases. Germline V gene lookup returns CDR1 DFQATT and CDR2 SNEGSKA (reference sequence). The CDR3 has 13 amino acids. With 3 bases clipped from V and 4 bases from J, the junction kept 3 bases outside the gene matches. This CDR3 reads CSASSGLADTQYF. The CDR3 coding sequence is TGCAGTGCTAGTTCGGGACTAGCAGATACGCAGTATTTT.

This chain connects TRBV11-2 to TRBJ1-4; possibly TRBD1 for D (5 bases). The CDR3 spans 17 residues. Trimming removed 0 bases from V and 0 bases from J, with 11 bases in between. CDR1 is SGHAT, CDR2 FQNNGV, per germline. In DNA, the CDR3 is TGTGCCAGCAGCTTAGATCGGGACCGCGCAACTAATGAAAAACTGTTTTTT. It encodes CASSLDRDRATNEKLFF. Full variable domain (remainder filled in from reference TRBV11-2 and TRBJ1-4): EAGVAQSPRYKIIEKRQSVAFWCNPISGHATLYWYQQILGQGPKLLIQFQNNGVVDDSQLPKDRFSAERLKGVDSTLKIQPAKLEDSAVYLCASSLDRDRATNEKLFFGSGTQLSVL.

V and J are TRBV6-5 and TRBJ1-5, with 7 positions matching TRBD1. Germline assignment: CDR1 MNHEY and CDR2 SVGAGI. The CDR3 is 15 residues long. The ends lost 7 bases at V and 3 bases at J; junction bases unmatched: 9. The CDR3 protein is CASTRGNSHNQPQHF. CDR3 bases: TGTGCCAGCACCAGGGGGAACAGTCACAATCAGCCCCAGCATTTT.

This clone was observed a few times. The chain recombines TRBV3-1 (or the pseudogene TRBV3-2) with TRBJ1-1, with 8 bases lining up with TRBD1. Germline V gives CDR1 LGHDT, CDR2 YNNKEL (reference sequence). With V trimmed by 1 base and J by 4 bases, 11 bases remained unmatched. The CDR3 spans 17 residues. CDR3 sequence: CASSQGSRGPLGTEAFF. CDR3 DNA: TGTGCCAGCAGCCAAGGAAGCAGGGGGCCCCTTGGCACTGAAGCTTTCTTT.

J is TRBJ2-1 and V is TRBV9; D possibly matches TRBD1 or TRBD2 (5 bases each). CDR3 length: 14 amino acids. Trimming stripped 3 bases from V and 5 bases from J, with 12 bases between. Germline V gives CDR1 SGDLS, CDR2 YYNGEE. The CDR3 nucleotides are TGTGCCAGCAGCGAGAGGGGATTTGACAATGAGCAGTTCTTC. It codes for CASSERGFDNEQFF.

The V gene is TRBV18, the J gene TRBJ1-2; D call uncertain. The germline V and J ends were trimmed by 6 bases and 8 bases, with 19 bases remaining between them. CDR3 length: 14 residues. Germline CDR1 and CDR2: KGHSH and LQKENI. CDR3 DNA sequence: TGTGCCAGCTCCCCCCTGGCCGGGGTGGAGGGCTACACCTTC. The encoded protein is CASSPLAGVEGYTF. Looking up the rest from reference TRBV18 and TRBJ1-2 gives the full variable domain: NAGVMQNPRHLVRRRGQEARLRCSPMKGHSHVYWYRQLPEEGLKFMVYLQKENIIDESGMPKERFSAEFPKEGPSILRIQQVVRGDSAAYFCASSPLAGVEGYTFGSGTRLTVV.

The chain is built from TRBV27 and TRBJ1-2; D perhaps matches TRBD1 (6 bases). The germline gives CDR1 MNHEY, CDR2 SMNVEV (reference sequence). The CDR3 totals 16 residues. V lost 6 bases and J 4 bases, leaving 21 bases between the germline ends. This CDR3 reads CASRAESGAVSYGYTF. In DNA, the CDR3 is TGTGCCAGCAGGGCCGAGTCGGGGGCGGTTTCCTATGGCTACACCTTC.

Only one count was recorded for this clone. CDR3 in amino acids: CASSVVPAGGRSEQFF. CDR3 nucleotides: TGTGCCAGCAGCGTAGTACCAGCGGGGGGGCGGAGTGAGCAGTTCTTC. The chain is built from TRBV9 and TRBJ2-1; 10 bases are shared with TRBD2. Losses at the gene ends were 0 bases for V and 9 bases for J; bases not matched to a gene: 9. The CDR3 spans 16 residues. CDR1 is SGDLS, CDR2 YYNGEE, per germline.

Of note for this clone: This specimen includes other DNA sequences encoding the same CDR3. The chain recombines TRBV11-2 with TRBJ1-1; D gene unclear. Trimming took off 1 base at V and 3 bases at J, with 3 bases between the two ends. The CDR3 length is 12 residues. Germline CDR1 SGHAT, CDR2 FQNNGV. CDR3 in DNA: TGTGCCAGCAGCTTAGTGTACACTGAAGCTTTCTTT. Translated: CASSLVYTEAFF.

The rearrangement joins TRBV6-1 to TRBJ1-3; TRBD1 aligns across 9 bases. Trimming took 1 base from V and 0 from J; bases not matched to a gene: 10. There are 19 residues in the CDR3. The V gene's germline CDR1 is MNHNS and CDR2 SASEGT. In DNA, the CDR3 is TGTGCCAGCAGTGAAGAGGGACAGGGCCTTGTATTCTCTGGAAACACCATATATTTT. Its protein is CASSEEGQGLVFSGNTIYF.

V usage is TRBV19 and J usage is TRBJ2-5, with 14 bases fitting TRBD2. This CDR3 is 17 amino acids long. Germline values: CDR1 LNHDA, CDR2 SQIVND (reference sequence). Trimming cost V 1 base and J 1 base; bases outside gene matches: 2. The CDR3 sequence: CASSIGGLAGGQETQYF. CDR3 DNA: TGTGCCAGTAGTATAGGTGGACTAGCGGGGGGCCAAGAGACCCAGTACTTC. The full variable domain, completed using reference TRBV19 and TRBJ2-5, is DGGITQSPKYLFRKEGQNVTLSCEQNLNHDAMYWYRQDPGQGLRLIYYSQIVNDFQKGDIAEGYSVSREKKESFPLTVTSAQKNPTAFYLCASSIGGLAGGQETQYFGPGTRLLVL.

The chain is built from TRBV13 and TRBJ2-7; D might be TRBD2 (6 bases). The germline V gene encodes CDR1 PRHDT and CDR2 FYEKMQ (reference sequence). There are 16 residues in the CDR3. V was trimmed by 2 bases and J by 5 bases, leaving 19 bases between them. CDR3 nucleotides: TGTGCCAGCAGCTTAAGAGGGTTCGGAGGGAACGACGAGCAGTACTTC. Its translation is CASSLRGFGGNDEQYF.

The rearrangement joins TRBV27 to TRBJ2-7, with 9 bases lining up with TRBD1. The J segment lost 4 bases and the V segment lost 6 bases, leaving 10 bases of the junction unmatched. Germline CDR1 is MNHEY and CDR2 is SMNVEV (reference sequence). The length of the CDR3 is 15 residues. The CDR3 sequence is CASRNLDRGRYEQYF. The CDR3 DNA follows: TGTGCCAGCAGAAACCTTGACAGGGGGAGGTACGAGCAGTACTTC.

V usage is TRBV18 and J usage is TRBJ1-1, with 7 bases lining up with TRBD1. Germline V CDR1 and CDR2: KGHSH, LQKENI. This CDR3 has 16 amino acids. V gave up 0 bases and J gave up 1 base; unmatched junction bases: 5. The CDR3 DNA sequence: TGTGCCAGCTCACCACCGTATTCAGGGGGGAACACTGAAGCTTTCTTT. This translates into CASSPPYSGGNTEAFF.

The chain is built from TRBV19 and TRBJ1-3, with 7 nucleotides matching TRBD1. The CDR3 totals 16 residues. Trimming took 5 bases from V and 2 from J; bases not matched to a gene: 9. Germline V gene data show CDR1 as LNHDA and CDR2 as SQIVND (reference sequence). The CDR3 DNA is TGTGCCAGTAGTGAAGTTGGGACAGTCCCTGGAAACACCATATATTTT. Translating it yields CASSEVGTVPGNTIYF.

The CDR3: CASSRGTPGHYEQYF. In DNA form, the CDR3 reads TGCGCCAGCAGTAGGGGGACCCCCGGACACTACGAGCAGTACTTC. The rearrangement links TRBV5-1 to TRBJ2-7, with TRBD1 as a possible D gene (6 bases). This CDR3 is 15 amino acids long. V lost 5 bases, J lost 3 bases, and 18 bases lay in between. The germline CDR1 and CDR2 sequences are SGHRS and YFSETQ. The variable domain in full, completed from reference TRBV5-1 and TRBJ2-7, reads KAGVTQTPRYLIKTRGQQVTLSCSPISGHRSVSWYQQTPGQGLQFLFEYFSETQRNKGNFPGRFSGRQFSNSRSEMNVSTLELGDSALYLCASSRGTPGHYEQYFGPGTRLTVT.

This clone was picked up a small number of times. One end of the junction does not line up with germline, which may come from a read error. The CDR3 loop is CASSLNRVAGF. The CDR3 DNA sequence: TGTGCCAGCAGCCTTAACAGGGTAGCCGGTTTT. The rearrangement uses TRBV12-3 or TRBV12-4 and TRBJ1-3, with D perhaps TRBD1 (6 bases). The CDR3 totals 11 residues.

The rearrangement joins TRBV7-9 to TRBJ2-7, with TRBD2 identical over 11 bases. CDR1 and CDR2 (germline): SEHNR, FQNEAQ (reference sequence). This CDR3 has 17 residues. V dropped 3 bases and J dropped 11; count of bases not matched to a gene: 18. CDR3 DNA: TGTGCCAGCAGCTTCGCCCGGTCTAGCGGGGGGCCTATGATGGAGTACTTC. It specifies CASSFARSSGGPMMEYF.

There are a few counts of this clone. The chain uses TRBV5-5 and TRBJ1-2, with D possibly TRBD1 on 5 matching bases. V lost 3 bases, J lost 8 bases, and 14 bases lay in between. CDR3 length: 13 residues. Germline V lookup: CDR1 SGHKS, CDR2 YYEKEE (reference sequence). This CDR3 is CASSYRGGRGYTF. The CDR3 region has the DNA TGTGCCAGCAGCTATAGGGGCGGCCGGGGCTACACCTTC.